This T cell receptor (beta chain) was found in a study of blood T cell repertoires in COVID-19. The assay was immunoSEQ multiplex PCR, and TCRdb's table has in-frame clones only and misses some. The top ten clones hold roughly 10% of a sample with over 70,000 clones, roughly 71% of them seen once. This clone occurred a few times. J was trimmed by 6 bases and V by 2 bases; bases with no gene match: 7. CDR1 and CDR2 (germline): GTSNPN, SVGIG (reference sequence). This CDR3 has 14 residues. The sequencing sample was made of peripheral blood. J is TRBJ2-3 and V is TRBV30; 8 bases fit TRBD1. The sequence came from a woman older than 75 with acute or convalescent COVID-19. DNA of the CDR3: TGTGCCTGGAGTCCCCGGACAGGGCTGGATACGCAGTATTTT. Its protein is CAWSPRTGLDTQYF.